This T cell receptor beta chain was captured in a study of T cells after posttransplantation cyclophosphamide (dated by TCRdb to about 2016). With respect to the entire study: Using TRB sequencing, the study followed how the T cell repertoire reconstituted after myeloablative bone marrow transplantation in which posttransplantation cyclophosphamide served as GVHD prophylaxis. Antigen receptor sequencing was done on samples from 35 PTCy-treated patients and from approximately 15 related bone marrow donors of those patients. Blood from every one of the approximately 30 PTCy patients who had 1-year posttransplant specimens underwent TRB sequencing. In 3 patients, TRB sequencing was also performed on up to 3 more blood samples taken 2 to 5.2 years after transplant, and in 4 patients, pretransplant blood was also TRB-sequenced. Because TRA and TRB clonality correlated tightly in several samples, later TCR analyses were limited to TRB. Public TRB sequences were searched against a database of over 3,500 sequences associated with responses to pathogens, tumor antigens, self-antigens and alloantigens.

The treatment or condition tag for this specimen amounts to: high-dose cyclophosphamide on days +3 and +4 as single-agent GVHD prophylaxis. For conditioning, the PTCy patients got busulfan and fludarabine, then a related or unrelated marrow graft, followed by cyclophosphamide on days +3 and +4. PTCy-treated patients came from a prospective multi-institutional clinical trial. Mononuclear cells from peripheral blood and bone marrow were separated by Ficoll-Hypaque density centrifugation and then cryopreserved. On the study overall, not on this receptor specifically: Across a few dozen patients, TRB clonality was highly associated with recipient CMV seropositivity and CMV reactivation, and diversity in PTCy patients was similar to diversity in CNI/methotrexate controls. The TRB repertoires of T cells infiltrating skin or the GI tract showed only limited overlap with the TRB repertoires found in blood. Donor-recipient similarity was low at 1-2 months but increased during the first year, and donor CD8+ memory clones often dominated later blood repertoires.

TRB sequencing was run on genomic DNA with either the immunoSEQ assay at survey resolution or the hsTCRB kit. The original methods were these. Initial read processing used immunoSEQ software, and repertoire analyses used the LymphoSeq R package. Clonality was computed as 1 minus normalized Shannon entropy; Gini coefficient was also calculated for each TRB dataset. To infer phenotypes in unsorted samples, TRB sequences from sorted subsets of the recipient or donor were mapped onto the unsorted samples of the same recipient. TCRdb took this table from immuneACCESS and kept in-frame rearrangements with V and J called. Such tables lack part of the clones; where checked against another copy, unresolved V genes explain under half of the gap, and the rest is unexplained. The V and J calls and the clone size are those of that table, but D and trimming were determined from the DNA. The sample table lists 23,000 or so clones, 80% to 90% of them with a count of one. Of the sample, roughly an eighth falls within the top ten clones.

Of note for this clone: Its antigen remains undetermined. Nothing much larger sits one base from this clone, and base qualities are not available.

The CDR3, cysteine through phenylalanine, is 14 amino acids long. This entry keeps only the CDR3 DNA: 42 bases, framed from base 1. The CDR1 and CDR2 encoded by the germline V gene are SNHLY and FYNNEI. Germline trimming amounts to 6 bases on V and 5 bases on J, with 9 as the count of junction bases outside the gene matches. The receptor was derived from a female patient under 45 who received an allogeneic stem cell transplant from an unrelated donor, was CMV-positive, and had no GVHD. Some T cells may originate with the graft donor following a transplant. Here the sequenced sample was PBMCs, taken after allogeneic stem cell transplant with posttransplant cyclophosphamide. The chain is assembled from TRBV2 and TRBJ1-2, with 7 bases in between that match TRBD1. The CDR3 region: CASSAERTGYGYTF. Here is the DNA: TGTGCCAGCAGCGCCGAAAGGACAGGATATGGCTACACCTTC.